Presented here are 13 T cell receptor beta chains from one specimen sequenced in a study of blood T cell repertoires in COVID-19. The repertoire was sequenced with immunoSEQ multiplex PCR; TCRdb's copy has only in-frame clones and lacks some. The table lists roughly 350,000 clones, roughly 85% of them singletons. Input material: peripheral blood. The receptor set was obtained from a woman aged 18-35 years with acute or convalescent COVID-19.

The chain couples TRBV4-1 to TRBJ2-4; no clear D gene. Trimming stripped 0 bases from V and 1 base from J, with 7 bases between. The CDR3 contains 15 residues. CDR1 and CDR2 from the germline V gene are MGHRA and YSYEKL. As DNA, the CDR3 is TGCGCCAGCAGCCAAGAAGTAGTTGCCAAAAACATTCAGTACTTC. Its protein product is CASSQEVVAKNIQYF.

This rearrangement joins TRBV28 to TRBJ2-1; 7 bases map to TRBD2. This CDR3 has 17 residues. J gave up 0 bases and V 4 bases, and 9 bases lay outside the gene matches. Germline V lookup: CDR1 MDHEN, CDR2 SYDVKM. CDR3 in amino acids: CASSSPLAASSYNEQFF. DNA of the CDR3: TGTGCCAGCAGTTCTCCCCTAGCGGCGAGCTCCTACAATGAGCAGTTCTTC.

The gene calls are TRBV21-1 and TRBJ1-3; TRBD1, the D gene given by the table, was not confirmed from the DNA. TRBV21-1 is a documented pseudogene. The CDR3 runs to 14 residues. Here the CDR3 reads CASSMPSSGNTIYF. The CDR3 DNA reads TGTGCCAGCAGCATGCCCAGCTCTGGAAACACCATATATTTT.

V gene TRBV19 combines with J gene TRBJ1-4, with 10 nucleotides matching TRBD1. J lost 0 bases, V lost 10 bases, and 8 bases had no gene match. The CDR3 runs 16 residues. CDR1 and CDR2 from the germline V gene are LNHDA and SQIVND (reference sequence). In DNA form, the CDR3 reads TGTGCCACCACGGACAGGGGGGCAGCAACTAATGAAAAACTGTTTTTT. Its protein product is CATTDRGAATNEKLFF.

This rearrangement joins TRBV29-1 to TRBJ1-2; D is ambiguous. Germline V gives CDR1 SQVTM, CDR2 ANQGSEA. With 7 bases removed from V and 2 bases from J, the gap between germline ends came to 8 bases. The CDR3 length is 11 residues. The CDR3 sequence is CSAVENYGYTF. Here the CDR3 DNA reads TGCAGCGCAGTAGAGAACTATGGCTACACCTTC. The variable domain in full, with the rest retrieved from reference TRBV29-1 and TRBJ1-2, is SAVISQKPSRDICQRGTSLTIQCQVDSQVTMMFWYRQQPGQSLTLIATANQGSEATYESGFVIDKFPISRPNLTFSTLTVSNMSPEDSSIYLCSAVENYGYTFGSGTRLTVV.

V gene TRBV18 combines with J gene TRBJ2-5; the D is unclear. CDR1 is KGHSH, CDR2 LQKENI, per germline. Trimming removed 3 bases from V and 5 bases from J, with 13 bases in between. The CDR3 runs to 14 residues. Written as DNA, the CDR3 is TGTGCCAGCTCACCTACCCAGGTTGGGGAGACCCAGTACTTC. It translates to CASSPTQVGETQYF.

The genes are TRBV19 and TRBJ1-2, with TRBD1 matching over 9 bases. The junction had 6 bases not matched to a gene; V was cut back by 3 bases and J by 4 bases. This CDR3 contains 15 residues. Germline V gives CDR1 LNHDA, CDR2 SQIVND (reference sequence). The DNA of the CDR3 is TGTGCCAGTAGTATCCCGGGACAGGGAGCCTATGGCTACACCTTC. It translates to CASSIPGQGAYGYTF.

This rearrangement joins TRBV11-2 to TRBJ2-5; 8 positions agree with TRBD1. The CDR3 extends over 15 amino acids. Germline values: CDR1 SGHAT, CDR2 FQNNGV. V was pared by 5 bases and J by 5 bases, with 10 bases of the junction left unmatched. The CDR3 is CASSPESRTGETQYF. The CDR3 nucleotides read TGTGCCAGCAGCCCCGAGTCGAGGACAGGGGAGACCCAGTACTTC.

The rearrangement links TRBV28 to TRBJ2-7; 11 nucleotides match TRBD2. Germline values: CDR1 MDHEN, CDR2 SYDVKM. This CDR3 has 14 residues. Trimming cost V 6 bases and J 3 bases; bases outside gene matches: 4. The CDR3 DNA follows: TGTGCCAGCAGCGCCGGGACTAGCGGCTACGAGCAGTACTTC. Its translation is CASSAGTSGYEQYF.

The chain combines TRBV12-3 or TRBV12-4 with TRBJ1-5, with 9 bases fitting TRBD1. The CDR3 covers 13 residues. The trim removed 6 bases at V and 6 bases at J, leaving 3 bases unmatched. The CDR3 reads CASSGTGIQPQHF. CDR3 in DNA: TGTGCCAGCAGCGGGACAGGGATTCAGCCCCAGCATTTT.

This chain joins TRBV7-2 and TRBJ2-7, with D tentatively TRBD2 (6 bases). From germline, CDR1 is SGHTA and CDR2 FQGNSA. This CDR3 spans 14 amino acids. V lost 1 base and J lost 3, with 10 bases in between. For the CDR3, the DNA is TGTGCCAGCAGCTTAGGTACTAGCCTCTACGAGCAGTACTTC. Protein: CASSLGTSLYEQYF. The complete variable domain, with remaining parts taken from reference TRBV7-2 and TRBJ2-7, reads GAGVSQSPSNKVTEKGKDVELRCDPISGHTALYWYRQSLGQGLEFLIYFQGNSAPDKSGLPSDRFSAERTGGSVSTLTIQRTQQEDSAVYLCASSLGTSLYEQYFGPGTRLTVT.

The chain joins TRBV9 to TRBJ2-1, with TRBD1 matching 7 bases. CDR1 SGDLS and CDR2 YYNGEE come from the germline V gene. There are 15 residues in the CDR3. The V segment lost 5 bases and the J segment 0 bases; nucleotides outside the gene matches: 5. CDR3 DNA: TGTGCCAGCAGAAAAAGGGACAGCTCCTACAATGAGCAGTTCTTC. Translating gives CASRKRDSSYNEQFF.

In regard to this clone: Different DNA sequences within this sample yield the same CDR3. The chain joins TRBV5-1 to TRBJ1-2, with 7 bases lining up with TRBD1. The V and J ends lost 4 bases and 7 bases, in that order; junction bases with no gene match: 7. The CDR3 loop spans 13 amino acids. Germline CDR1 reads SGHRS; CDR2 reads YFSETQ. CDR3 sequence reads: CASSLETGVGYTF. CDR3 bases: TGCGCCAGCAGCCTCGAAACAGGGGTTGGCTACACCTTC.